The T cell receptor beta chain under discussion was sequenced for a study of chemoradiotherapy in HPV16-positive cancers. Whole-study findings and limits: In HPV16-positive patients, HPV-responsive T-cell expansion tracked better recurrence-free survival.

This clone was observed a single time. Its specificity is unknown. Sequencing was performed with immunoSEQ multiplex PCR; in TCRdb, only in-frame clones are kept and a portion is missing. The profile shows 50,000 to 55,000 clones, 90% of them singletons. Repertoires were sampled repeatedly during chemoradiotherapy. The input for sequencing was blood, taken from a patient who underwent chemoradiotherapy. The sequence was collected from a human donor with HPV-associated anogenital cancer.

Written as DNA, the CDR3 is TGTGCCAGCAGCGCAACTAGCGGGGTAAGGAATGAGCAGTTCTTC. Translation gives CASSATSGVRNEQFF. The V call is TRBV9, the J call TRBJ2-1; 10 nucleotides match TRBD2. Germline V lookup: CDR1 SGDLS, CDR2 YYNGEE. This CDR3 contains 15 residues. The V segment lost 3 bases and the J segment 7 bases; nucleotides outside the gene matches: 7.